This T cell receptor beta chain was sequenced during a study of tumor-infiltrating lymphocytes in primary liver carcinoma (dated by TCRdb to 2016 to 2017). Study-level background: Between November 2015 and early 2016, about 5 patients in China with histopathologically diagnosed primary liver carcinoma had their tumors surgically resected. A total of roughly 35 specimens from 5 patients underwent TCRbeta repertoire sequencing, comprising 25 or so tumor regions, 5 adjacent noncancerous liver tissues and 5 peripheral blood samples. High reproducibility was observed for the technical replicate repertoires, with mean shared-clone rates roughly 0.92 and correlation coefficients above 0.95. Of the five patients, three men and two women aged 30 to 69 years, four had hepatocellular carcinoma and one had combined HCC and intrahepatic cholangiocarcinoma. Each sample produced roughly 3.65 to 8 million productive TCRbeta reads, and read depth showed no significant difference between tissue types. The five patients had tumors staged T1-T3 N0M0, with maximum diameters ranging from about 4.2 to 10 cm. Across five regions of each liver tumor, along with adjacent normal tissue and blood, the study brought together TCRbeta repertoire sequencing, expression microarrays and whole-exome sequencing.

The CDR3, cysteine through phenylalanine, is 14 amino acids long. Just CDR3 DNA is preserved here, 42 bases in frame from base 1. V loses 9 bases at its end and J loses 8 bases; junction bases beyond the gene matches: 13. From a lookup of the germline V gene (reference sequence), CDR1 and CDR2 are LNHDA and SQIVND. As to this clonotype: What antigen it recognizes has not been identified. Per-base quality was not reported, and no clone a single base away is much larger than it.

Study-wide findings and limitations: Only the TCR beta chain was sequenced, which likely underestimates true repertoire diversity because unpaired alpha chains were not captured. Compared with blood, tumors had a significantly larger share of the repertoire taken up by the top 250 clones (p = 0.039). Because the samples were bulk and unsorted, CD4+ and CD8+ T cell repertoires could not be compared. The study included only a few patients, and the authors note findings should be validated in a larger study. Repertoire overlap was found to be higher between tumor regions (mean approximately 35%) than between tumor-adjacent (around 17%) or tumor-blood (roughly 15%) pairs, consistent with antigen-driven expansion.

Blood RNA was extracted from unsorted whole blood using TRIzol reagent, and germline DNA was obtained with the DNeasy Blood & Tissue kit. Chronic HBV infection was present in the patients, and the patients were treatment-naive at sampling. Before surgery, 3 to 4.5 milliliters of peripheral blood were collected into K2EDTA tubes. TCRbeta-specific cDNA was reverse-transcribed from about 520 ng total RNA using a constant-region primer and ProtoScript II reverse transcriptase. The TCRbeta libraries were prepared through three rounds of nested multiplex PCR following a slightly modified ARM-PCR procedure. Multiplex TRBV1-TRBV30 forward primers and a Cbeta reverse primer were used in the first two PCR rounds, each of which was run for approximately 9 cycles. Sample barcodes and Illumina adapters were added in a final 25-cycle PCR using Deep VentR polymerase. Before sequencing, amplicons of 200-500 bp were purified from gel using a QIAquick gel extraction kit. The TCRbeta amplicons were sequenced with 250-bp paired-end reads on an Illumina HiSeq 2500. Under the source paper's analysis protocol: Reads were quality-trimmed with Trimmomatic v0.33, and paired reads were merged with FLASH v1.2.11 to recover full CDR3 sequences. MiGEC v1.2.1b assigned V, D and J germline segments to the rearranged TCRbeta sequences. Clonotype statistics, along with Shannon-Wiener diversity indices, were calculated using VDJtools v1.0.0. Except for diversity analysis, only each sample's 250 most abundant clonotypes were used in subsequent analyses to reduce sampling bias. Starting from the raw public reads, TCRdb applied fastp trimming at Q25, assembled clones with MiXCR and retained in-frame beta chains. For every CDR3 protein sequence, its rows merge into one entry that carries the most common genes and DNA. Here the V and J calls rest on TCRdb's processing, not on the authors' analysis. The sample table shows approximately 320,000 distinct CDR3 sequences, and around three fifths are seen once. About 15% of the sample is in the top ten clones.

The chain is made from TRBV19 and TRBJ2-1; the central 7 bases match TRBD2. This clonotype was obtained from a woman in her thirties with primary liver carcinoma and hepatitis B virus infection. Sequenced material: peripheral blood. CDR3 reads: CASGEGPSSDEQFF. The DNA reads as follows: TGTGCCAGCGGGGAGGGGCCTTCAAGCGATGAGCAGTTCTTC.